The rows below give T cell receptor beta chains drawn from one sample of a study of Graves' ophthalmopathy and Graves' hyperthyroidism. Via MiXCR, TCRdb re-called the multiplex PCR reads, giving one row per CDR3 protein. The sample lists about 550,000 distinct CDR3 sequences, about two fifths occurring once. Sequencing was done on a sample of peripheral blood or thyroid tissue (not recorded which). These receptors all stem from an adult man with Graves' hyperthyroidism. The conserved cysteine and the conserved F or W are not part of the CDR3 here.

V	J	length	CDR3
TRBV5-1	TRBJ2-7	13	ASSLDVTGSYEQY
TRBV20-1	TRBJ2-7	15	SARDWTSGGSRDEQY
TRBV6-2/TRBV6-3	TRBJ2-7	11	ASSYSALGEQY
TRBV7-8	TRBJ2-6	16	ASSPPGLDFSGANVLT
TRBV7-9	TRBJ2-3	12	ASSSVPATDTQY
TRBV5-1	TRBJ2-7	13	ASSITGTGSHEQY
TRBV18	TRBJ1-1	15	ASSPLPTGKSNTEAF
TRBV2	NA	15	ASSDGLGQGARNEQF
TRBV7-9	TRBJ2-7	13	ASSPNSGGKYEQY
TRBV7-8	TRBJ2-5	15	ASSGGLAGGEQETQY
TRBV5-4	TRBJ2-5	11	ASSLESMETQY
TRBV19	TRBJ1-5	14	ASSIDPRRLNQPQH
TRBV29-1	TRBJ1-1	11	SVKGVLNTEAF
TRBV2	TRBJ2-2	13	ASRDSASGTGELF
TRBV9	TRBJ1-2	11	ASGSRGDAGNT
TRBV9	TRBJ2-2	14	ASSTRDPGNTGELF
TRBV7-9	TRBJ2-7	11	ASSLAETYEQY
TRBV20-1	TRBJ2-6	15	SARDVAGGSGANVLT
TRBV29-1	TRBJ1-2	13	SSLGRTGWNYGYT
TRBV9	TRBJ1-2	11	ASSPVRAYGYT
TRBV7-9	TRBJ1-1	14	ASSLLTEGGGTEAF
TRBV7-9	TRBJ2-5	11	ASSMTREETQY
TRBV2	TRBJ2-7	8	ASGTPRGY
TRBV20-1	TRBJ2-3	13	SASPLKDPKDTQY
TRBV5-8	TRBJ2-6	14	ASSPSRGAGANVLT
TRBV19	TRBJ2-7	12	ASSRRTGSYEQY
TRBV29-1	TRBJ2-7	12	SVEWSGGTYEQY
TRBV24-1	TRBJ1-5	14	ATSDTGQGGNQPQH
TRBV3-1	TRBJ1-1	12	ASSPPVLSTEAF
TRBV12-3/TRBV12-4	TRBJ2-3	12	ASTAGQGAHTQY
TRBV5-8	TRBJ1-3	12	ASTLRASGNTIY
TRBV7-9	TRBJ2-3	14	ASSLKGAAATDTQY
TRBV12-3/TRBV12-4	TRBJ1-4	13	ASSESGFANEKLF